Shown below are 5 T cell receptor beta chains from a single sample sequenced in a study of T cell repertoires in cytomegalovirus infection. TCRdb re-derived calls from the reads in MiXCR, one entry per CDR3 protein. Of some 800,000 distinct CDR3 sequences in the sample, 30% to 35% are singletons; the top ten hold under 15%. Which antigens these TCRs recognize remains unknown. Sequencing used cultured CD8+ T cells from PBMCs, obtained from culture after CMV antigen stimulation. These receptors came from a human donor in good health (CMV status not recorded). Some clones in this sample may be carry-over from other donors' samples.

The chain couples TRBV6-5 to TRBJ2-7; D possibly corresponds to TRBD1 (6 bases). CDR3 length: 14 amino acids. The ends were cut back, 6 bases at V and 2 bases at J, with 14 bases in the middle. Germline CDR1 reads MNHEY; CDR2 reads SVGAGI. DNA of the CDR3: TGTGCCAGCAGGATAAGGGACACAGCCTACGAGCAGTACGTC. This translates into CASRIRDTAYEQYV.

This clonotype was detected a few times. The J gene is TRBJ2-2, the V gene TRBV3-1; the D is unclear. The CDR3 totals 16 residues. V lost 0 bases to trimming and J lost 4 bases, with 12 bases between them. The V gene's germline CDR1 is LGHDT and CDR2 YNNKEL (reference sequence). CDR3 bases: TGTGCCAGCAGCCAAGAGTACCCGGGCGGCACCGGGGAGCTGTTTTTT. Protein: CASSQEYPGGTGELFF.

This clonotype was picked up many times. The chain recombines TRBV12-5 with TRBJ2-1; TRBD2 is a possible D gene (6 bases). CDR3 length: 13 residues. The V gene's germline CDR1 is LGHNT and CDR2 FRNRAP. Trimming removed 0 bases at V and 8 bases at J, with 8 bases between. CDR3 in DNA: TGTGCTAGTGGTTTGGTTTCGGGGGATGAGCAGTTCTTC. It codes for CASGLVSGDEQFF. The variable domain in full, with the rest retrieved from reference TRBV12-5 and TRBJ2-1, is DARVTQTPRHKVTEMGQEVTMRCQPILGHNTVFWYRQTMMQGLELLAYFRNRAPLDDSGMPKDRFSAEMPDATLATLKIQPSEPRDSAVYFCASGLVSGDEQFFGPGTRLTVL.

This clonotype was counted many times. V is TRBV4-1 and J is TRBJ2-7; no clear D gene. The V gene's germline CDR1 is MGHRA and CDR2 YSYEKL. Trimming cost V 2 bases and J 1 base, with 6 bases left between them. This CDR3 spans 13 amino acids. The CDR3 region has the DNA TGCGCCAGCAGCCAAATAGGGTCCTACGAGCAGTACGTC. Amino acid sequence: CASSQIGSYEQYV.

This clonotype was detected many times. The rearrangement uses TRBV7-9 and TRBJ2-7; D uncertain. Germline lookup yields CDR1 SEHNR and CDR2 FQNEAQ (reference sequence). V gave up 0 bases and J gave up 5 bases, with 5 bases separating them. The CDR3 totals 12 residues. The CDR3 loop is CASSLAGHEQYV. Written as DNA, the CDR3 is TGTGCCAGCAGCTTAGCAGGGCACGAGCAGTACGTC.